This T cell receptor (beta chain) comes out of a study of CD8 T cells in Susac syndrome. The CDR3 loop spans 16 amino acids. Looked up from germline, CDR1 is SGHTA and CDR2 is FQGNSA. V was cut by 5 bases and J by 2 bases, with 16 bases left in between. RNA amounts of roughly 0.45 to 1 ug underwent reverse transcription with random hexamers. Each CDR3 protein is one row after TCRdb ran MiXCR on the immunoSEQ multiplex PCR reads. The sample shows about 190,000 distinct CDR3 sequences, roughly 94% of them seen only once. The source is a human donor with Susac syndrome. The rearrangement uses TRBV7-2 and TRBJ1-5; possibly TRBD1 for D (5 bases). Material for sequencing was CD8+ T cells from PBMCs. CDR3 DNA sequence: TGTGCCAGCAGCACCATGGGGGGGAGCGGCAATCAGCCCCAGCATTTT. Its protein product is CASSTMGGSGNQPQHF.